Reported below is one T cell receptor (beta chain). Sequenced by immunoSEQ multiplex PCR; TCRdb stores in-frame clones only, minus some. The table has tens of thousands of clones, around 73% seen once. Treatment reported: randomized to nivolumab then ipilimumab (arm A) or the reverse (arm B). Live CD3+CD8+ CD19− CD56− cells were sorted from PBMCs. This entry is derived from a study of sequential checkpoint blockade in melanoma. Study overall: Randomization was 1:1 between first-line nivolumab→ipilimumab and ipilimumab→nivolumab. Maintenance nivolumab came after either treatment sequence.

The material sequenced was CD8+ T cells sorted from blood (inferred from file names), taken from a patient given nivolumab and ipilimumab in sequence. The clonotype comes from a human donor with melanoma.

The CDR3 region has the DNA TGTGCCAGCACTCCTCGGGGGGGACTAGCGGGGGATGGTAATGAGCAGTTCTTC. This encodes CASTPRGGLAGDGNEQFF. The V and J genes are TRBV5-4 and TRBJ2-1, with 14 bases matching TRBD2. The CDR3 loop spans 18 amino acids. The J segment lost 7 bases and the V segment lost 6 bases, leaving 15 bases of the junction unmatched. Germline V gene lookup returns CDR1 SGHNT and CDR2 YYREEE (reference sequence).